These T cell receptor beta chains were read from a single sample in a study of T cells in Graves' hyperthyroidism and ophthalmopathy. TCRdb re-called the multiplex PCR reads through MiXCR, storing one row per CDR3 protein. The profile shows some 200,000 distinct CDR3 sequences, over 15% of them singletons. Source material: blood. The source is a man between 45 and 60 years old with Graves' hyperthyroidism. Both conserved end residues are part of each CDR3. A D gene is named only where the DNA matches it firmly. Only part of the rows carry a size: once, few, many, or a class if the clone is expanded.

CDR3 DNA: TGTGCCAGCAGTGAATATAGTTCCCCCAACGAGGCCGGGGAGCTGTTTTTT
CDR3 protein: CASSEYSSPNEAGELFF
J gene: TRBJ2-2
V gene: TRBV6-1
clone size: many
D gene: -

CDR3 DNA: TGTGCCAGCACGGAGGGTTCCTACAATGAGCAGTTCTTC
CDR3 protein: CASTEGSYNEQFF
J gene: TRBJ2-1
V gene: TRBV6-2/TRBV6-3
clone size: -
D gene: -

CDR3 DNA: TGCAGCGTTGAATCTCCTATACAGGGGGACACCGGGGAGCTGTTTTTT
CDR3 protein: CSVESPIQGDTGELFF
J gene: TRBJ2-2
V gene: TRBV29-1
clone size: few
D gene: TRBD1

CDR3 DNA: TGTGCCAGCAGCTTCCTATCTAGCGGAACAGATACGCAGTATTTT
CDR3 protein: CASSFLSSGTDTQYF
J gene: TRBJ2-3
V gene: TRBV7-9
clone size: -
D gene: TRBD2

CDR3 DNA: TGTGCCAGCAGTTTACAGGGATTTTGGGTTTCACCCCTCCACTTT
CDR3 protein: CASSLQGFWVSPLHF
J gene: TRBJ1-6
V gene: TRBV12-3/TRBV12-4
clone size: many
D gene: -

CDR3 DNA: TGTGCCAGCAGTTTATGGGGACAGGGCCATATTAATTCACCCCTCCACTTT
CDR3 protein: CASSLWGQGHINSPLHF
J gene: TRBJ1-6
V gene: TRBV27
clone size: few
D gene: TRBD1

CDR3 DNA: TGTGCCAGCACCCCGGGCGGGACTTCTGACAATGAGCAGTTCTTC
CDR3 protein: CASTPGGTSDNEQFF
J gene: TRBJ2-1
V gene: TRBV6-2/TRBV6-3
clone size: many
D gene: -

CDR3 DNA: TGTGCCAGCAGCGTAGCTTCGGTAAGCGGCCCCATAAATCAGCCCCAGCATTTT
CDR3 protein: CASSVASVSGPINQPQHF
J gene: TRBJ1-5
V gene: TRBV9
clone size: few
D gene: -

CDR3 DNA: TGTGCCAGCTCCGAAGGGGGGGGGTCGTGGGAGCAGTACTTC
CDR3 protein: CASSEGGGSWEQYF
J gene: TRBJ2-7
V gene: TRBV7-2
clone size: many
D gene: -

CDR3 DNA: TGTGCCACCAGTGATAGGACAGGGGTCCCCGTCGGGAGTAATGAGCAGTTCTTC
CDR3 protein: CATSDRTGVPVGSNEQFF
J gene: TRBJ2-1
V gene: TRBV24-1
clone size: few
D gene: TRBD1

CDR3 DNA: TGTGCCAGCAGCCTTGGGGACAGGGACACAGATACGCAGTATTTT
CDR3 protein: CASSLGDRDTDTQYF
J gene: TRBJ2-3
V gene: TRBV7-9
clone size: -
D gene: TRBD1

CDR3 DNA: TGCAGTGCTAGAGACAGGGTTGGGGCCAACGTCCTGACTTTC
CDR3 protein: CSARDRVGANVLTF
J gene: TRBJ2-6
V gene: TRBV20-1
clone size: many
D gene: -

CDR3 DNA: TGCAGTGCTAGTCATCTCCGGGGCCACAATGAGCAGTTCTTC
CDR3 protein: CSASHLRGHNEQFF
J gene: TRBJ2-1
V gene: TRBV20-1
clone size: many
D gene: -

CDR3 DNA: TGTGCCAGCAGTTTAGTCGGGGGTCAGCCCCAGCATTTT
CDR3 protein: CASSLVGGQPQHF
J gene: TRBJ1-5
V gene: TRBV27
clone size: -
D gene: -

CDR3 DNA: TGCAGTGCTAGAGTGGGGCACAATGAGCAGTTCTTC
CDR3 protein: CSARVGHNEQFF
J gene: TRBJ2-1
V gene: TRBV20-1
clone size: few
D gene: -

CDR3 DNA: TGCGCCAGCAGCTTCGTTATAAATTCTCAAGCTTTCTTT
CDR3 protein: CASSFVINSQAFF
J gene: TRBJ1-1
V gene: TRBV5-1
clone size: many
D gene: -

CDR3 DNA: TGCGCCAGCAGCCAATCCACAGGGGGCTCCCGACTGGGCTACACCTTC
CDR3 protein: CASSQSTGGSRLGYTF
J gene: TRBJ1-2
V gene: TRBV4-1
clone size: -
D gene: TRBD1

CDR3 DNA: TGTGCCAGCAGTGAATCTCTGGGGCCCGAGCAGTACTTC
CDR3 protein: CASSESLGPEQYF
J gene: TRBJ2-7
V gene: TRBV25-1
clone size: few
D gene: -

CDR3 DNA: TGTGCCAGCAGCATAGACAGGAACACTGAAGCTTTCTTT
CDR3 protein: CASSIDRNTEAFF
J gene: TRBJ1-1
V gene: TRBV7-3
clone size: many
D gene: -

CDR3 DNA: TGTGCCAGCAGCTTAGTAGGTGGGGGCGAGCAGTACTTC
CDR3 protein: CASSLVGGGEQYF
J gene: TRBJ2-7
V gene: TRBV7-9
clone size: many
D gene: -

CDR3 DNA: TGTGCCAGCTCACTAATGACTAGCGGTAATTCCTACGAGCAGTACTTC
CDR3 protein: CASSLMTSGNSYEQYF
J gene: TRBJ2-7
V gene: TRBV18
clone size: many
D gene: TRBD2

CDR3 DNA: TGTGCCAGCAGAGATTGGGACATCCAAGAGACCCAGTACTTC
CDR3 protein: CASRDWDIQETQYF
J gene: TRBJ2-5
V gene: TRBV6-1
clone size: -
D gene: -

CDR3 DNA: TGTGCCAGCACCACCGGGGTCAATCAGCCCCAGCATTTT
CDR3 protein: CASTTGVNQPQHF
J gene: TRBJ1-5
V gene: TRBV6-1
clone size: -
D gene: -

CDR3 DNA: TGTGCCATCAGTGAGTCTGCGGGAGAGGGCGAGCAGTACTTC
CDR3 protein: CAISESAGEGEQYF
J gene: TRBJ2-7
V gene: TRBV10-3
clone size: many
D gene: TRBD2

CDR3 DNA: TGTGCCAGCAGTTTAAGGTTAGGACTAGCGGGAGAGAAGCAGTACTTC
CDR3 protein: CASSLRLGLAGEKQYF
J gene: TRBJ2-7
V gene: TRBV28
clone size: many
D gene: TRBD2

CDR3 DNA: TGTGCCAGTAGTATCGACAGGGTGGGGGAGCAGTACTTC
CDR3 protein: CASSIDRVGEQYF
J gene: TRBJ2-7
V gene: TRBV19
clone size: -
D gene: TRBD1

CDR3 DNA: TGCGCCAGCAGCTTGGTTGCGGGAGGGGCCCACAATGAGCAGTTCTTC
CDR3 protein: CASSLVAGGAHNEQFF
J gene: TRBJ2-1
V gene: TRBV5-1
clone size: many
D gene: TRBD2

CDR3 DNA: TGCAGTGCTAGAGATTCGGCCTCGCTCAATGAGCAGTTCTTC
CDR3 protein: CSARDSASLNEQFF
J gene: TRBJ2-1
V gene: TRBV20-1
clone size: few
D gene: -

CDR3 DNA: TGTGCCAGCCTGAAGGGAAGGTATGGCTACACCTTC
CDR3 protein: CASLKGRYGYTF
J gene: TRBJ1-2
V gene: TRBV28
clone size: many
D gene: -

CDR3 DNA: TGTGCCACCAGCAGGACAGGAGAAGGTTACAATGAGCAGTTCTTC
CDR3 protein: CATSRTGEGYNEQFF
J gene: TRBJ2-1
V gene: TRBV15
clone size: many
D gene: -

CDR3 DNA: TGTGCCAGCAGCGCACAGGGGGCTGGGGAGACCCAGTACTTC
CDR3 protein: CASSAQGAGETQYF
J gene: TRBJ2-5
V gene: TRBV7-2
clone size: -
D gene: TRBD1

CDR3 DNA: TGCAGTGCCACCTCGAGGGGAGGGGCGGATGAGACCCAGTACTTC
CDR3 protein: CSATSRGGADETQYF
J gene: TRBJ2-5
V gene: TRBV20-1
clone size: few
D gene: TRBD2

CDR3 DNA: TGCGCCAGCAGCTTGAGTGGACTAGCAGGCTACGAGCAGTACTTC
CDR3 protein: CASSLSGLAGYEQYF
J gene: TRBJ2-7
V gene: TRBV5-1
clone size: many
D gene: TRBD2

CDR3 DNA: TGTGCCTGGAGTGTACTGTCGGGACACACCGGGGAGCTGTTTTTT
CDR3 protein: CAWSVLSGHTGELFF
J gene: TRBJ2-2
V gene: TRBV30
clone size: many
D gene: -

CDR3 DNA: TGTGCCAGCTCACCAGAGCACACCGGGGAGCTGCTTTTT
CDR3 protein: CASSPEHTGELLF
J gene: TRBJ2-2
V gene: TRBV18
clone size: -
D gene: -

CDR3 DNA: TGTGCCAGCAGTGAATCAGGGTTGACAGATACGCAGTATTTT
CDR3 protein: CASSESGLTDTQYF
J gene: TRBJ2-3
V gene: TRBV2
clone size: many
D gene: -

CDR3 DNA: TGTGCCTGGGGTTCCACTGAAGCTTTCTTT
CDR3 protein: CAWGSTEAFF
J gene: TRBJ1-1
V gene: TRBV30
clone size: many
D gene: -

CDR3 DNA: TGTGCCAGCAGTCCAGCGGGGCTCTACGAGCAGTACTTC
CDR3 protein: CASSPAGLYEQYF
J gene: TRBJ2-7
V gene: TRBV3-1
clone size: many
D gene: TRBD2

CDR3 DNA: TGTGCCACCCAGGGGGGGGTCTTTCAGCCCCAGCATTTT
CDR3 protein: CATQGGVFQPQHF
J gene: TRBJ1-5
V gene: TRBV2
clone size: -
D gene: TRBD1

CDR3 DNA: TGTGCCAGCAGTGAATATTTTATTGGGACAGGGGACGAGCAGTACTTC
CDR3 protein: CASSEYFIGTGDEQYF
J gene: TRBJ2-7
V gene: TRBV25-1
clone size: few
D gene: TRBD1

CDR3 DNA: TGCAGTGCTAGGCAGGGGGCGTTGAACACTGAAGCTTTCTTT
CDR3 protein: CSARQGALNTEAFF
J gene: TRBJ1-1
V gene: TRBV20-1
clone size: -
D gene: TRBD1

CDR3 DNA: TGTGCCAGCAGTTATTCCCCCTACAATGAGCAGTTCTTC
CDR3 protein: CASSYSPYNEQFF
J gene: TRBJ2-1
V gene: TRBV6-5
clone size: many
D gene: -